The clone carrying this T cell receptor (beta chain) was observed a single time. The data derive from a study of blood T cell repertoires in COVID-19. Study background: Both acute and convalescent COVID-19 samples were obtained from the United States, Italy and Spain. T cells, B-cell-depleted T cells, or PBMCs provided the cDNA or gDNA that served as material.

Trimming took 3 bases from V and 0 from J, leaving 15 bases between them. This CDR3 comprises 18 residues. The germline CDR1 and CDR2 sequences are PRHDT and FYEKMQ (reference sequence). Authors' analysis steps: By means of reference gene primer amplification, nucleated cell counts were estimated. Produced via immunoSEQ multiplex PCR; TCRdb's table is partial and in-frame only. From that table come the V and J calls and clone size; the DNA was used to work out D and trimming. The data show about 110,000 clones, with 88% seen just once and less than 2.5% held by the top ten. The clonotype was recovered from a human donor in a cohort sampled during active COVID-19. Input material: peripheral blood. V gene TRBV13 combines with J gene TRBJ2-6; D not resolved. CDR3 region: CASSLTPGGHSGANVLTF. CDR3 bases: TGTGCCAGCAGCTTGACTCCGGGTGGCCACTCTGGGGCCAACGTCCTGACTTTC.